The clone carrying this T cell receptor beta chain was counted a single time. These data come from a study of blood T cell repertoires in COVID-19. Study context: PBMCs, B-cell-depleted T cells, or T cells were the source of the cDNA or gDNA that made up the material.

How the authors handled the data: Counts of nucleated cells, estimated from reference gene primer amplification, were obtained. TCRdb's copy holds only in-frame clones and misses some; the assay was immunoSEQ multiplex PCR. The DNA was the basis for D and trimming; V, J and clone size are from that table. The repertoire has 100,000 to 150,000 clones, over 75% of them found once; the top ten carry more than 3.5%. The sequence derives from a woman aged 55-69 years with acute or convalescent COVID-19. The sequencing sample was made of peripheral blood.

CDR3 loop: CASSPRTRDNEQFF. The CDR3 DNA sequence: TGTGCCAGCAGCCCCCGCACCCGCGACAATGAGCAGTTCTTC. This rearrangement joins TRBV11-3 to TRBJ2-1; D not certain. The CDR3 runs 14 residues. The germline CDR1 and CDR2 sequences are SGHNT and YENEEA. The V end was cut by 5 bases, the J end by 5 bases, with 13 bases between.